The 30 T cell receptor beta chains given below trace back to one sample, sequenced in a study of early T cells in non-severe SARS-CoV-2 infection. One entry per CDR3 protein, called by TCRdb with MiXCR from the 5' RACE reads. The sample has around 80,000 distinct CDR3 sequences; over 9.5% are singletons. Sequencing was performed on whole blood. These receptors all stem from an adult who was a healthcare worker with PCR-confirmed SARS-CoV-2 infection or an uninfected control (not recorded which).

This clonotype was recorded at least ten times. This chain joins TRBV11-2 and TRBJ2-5; 9 bases agree with TRBD1. In germline, CDR1 is SGHAT, CDR2 FQNNGV. This CDR3 region has 16 residues. V shed 1 base and J 2 bases; nucleotides not matched to a gene: 5. CDR3: CASSLVVGQGQETQYF. CDR3 DNA: TGTGCCAGCAGCTTAGTAGTGGGACAGGGACAAGAGACCCAGTACTTC.

The V and J genes are TRBV2 and TRBJ2-1, with D hard to call. CDR1 SNHLY and CDR2 FYNNEI come from the germline V gene. CDR3 size: 13 residues. V gave up 7 bases and J gave up 0 bases, with 7 bases separating them. CDR3 nucleotide sequence: TGTGCCAGCATGACAACCTCCTACAATGAGCAGTTCTTC. This sequence encodes CASMTTSYNEQFF.

This clonotype showed up many times. The chain is built from TRBV18 and TRBJ2-7; D not certain. Trimming removed 6 bases at V and 0 bases at J, with 12 bases between. Germline CDR1 and CDR2: KGHSH and LQKENI. The CDR3 sequence is 14 residues long. The CDR3, as DNA: TGTGCCAGCTCGGAGTGGGCTAGCTCCTACGAGCAGTACTTC. It encodes CASSEWASSYEQYF.

This clonotype was seen at least ten times. The V gene is TRBV6-5, the J gene TRBJ2-1; 8 nucleotides line up with TRBD1. After removal of 6 bases from V and 4 bases from J, the junction contained 8 bases not matched to a gene. Per germline, CDR1 MNHEY and CDR2 SVGAGI. The CDR3 totals 15 residues. The CDR3 nucleotides are TGTGCCAGCAGCCGCGGACAGGGAGGTTACAATGAGCAGTTCTTC. Its translation is CASSRGQGGYNEQFF.

This clonotype was seen many times. The chain joins TRBV7-8 to TRBJ2-1; a possible D gene is TRBD2 (6 bases). CDR1 SGHVS and CDR2 FQNEAQ come from the germline V gene. The CDR3 runs 13 residues. V was trimmed by 8 bases and J by 15 bases, leaving 23 bases between them. The CDR3 nucleotides are TGTGCCAGCCTCGTGGGCGGGACCCCTCGGTTGTTCTTC. It encodes CASLVGGTPRLFF.

This clonotype showed up many times. Here the CDR3 DNA reads TGCAGCGTTGAAGGGACTAGCGGGAGAACAGATACGCAGTATTTT. This sequence encodes CSVEGTSGRTDTQYF. This chain uses TRBV29-1 with TRBJ2-3; 13 bases match TRBD2. Trimming at V came to 1 base and at J to 3 bases, leaving 1 base not matched to a gene. The germline V gene encodes CDR1 SQVTM and CDR2 ANQGSEA. The CDR3 contains 15 residues.

V gene TRBV7-3 combines with J gene TRBJ2-1, with TRBD2 as a possible D gene (6 bases). The germline gives CDR1 SGHTA, CDR2 FQGTGA. Trimming left V 5 bases short and J 2 bases short, with 25 bases between. CDR3 length equals 19 residues. The CDR3 spells CASSDPLRGRTGAYNEQFF. The CDR3 nucleotides read TGTGCCAGCAGCGACCCCCTCAGAGGACGCACGGGGGCCTACAATGAGCAGTTCTTC.

This clonotype was found a few times. The chain is built from TRBV15 and TRBJ1-1, with 12 bases aligning to TRBD1. The CDR3 contains 15 residues. Germline CDR1 reads LNHNV; CDR2 reads YYDKDF (reference sequence). Trimming cost V 9 bases and J 7 bases; bases outside gene matches: 12. The CDR3 here is CATGAGTGGRSEAFF. The CDR3 DNA sequence: TGTGCCACTGGGGCGGGGACAGGGGGCCGTAGTGAAGCTTTCTTT. The full variable domain, completed using reference TRBV15 and TRBJ1-1, is DAMVIQNPRYQVTQFGKPVTLSCSQTLNHNVMYWYQQKSSQAPKLLFHYYDKDFNNEADTPDNFQSRRPNTSFCFLDIRSPGLGDTAMYLCATGAGTGGRSEAFFGQGTRLTVV.

This clonotype was counted many times. The rearrangement joins TRBV6-5 to TRBJ1-6; D is unresolved. This CDR3 spans 13 amino acids. Trimming left V 7 bases short and J 9 bases short, with 13 bases between. The germline V gene encodes CDR1 MNHEY and CDR2 SVGAGI. CDR3 sequence reads: CASTPFSGSPLHF. The DNA for the CDR3 is TGTGCCAGCACGCCCTTCAGCGGTTCACCCCTCCACTTT.

A few counts support this clonotype. The V gene is TRBV20-1, the J gene TRBJ1-1; a possible D gene is TRBD1 (6 bases). The V gene's germline CDR1 is DFQATT and CDR2 SNEGSKA (reference sequence). Trimming removed 6 bases from V and 1 base from J, with 15 bases in between. This CDR3 spans 14 amino acids. The CDR3 loop is CSAATGMANTEAFF. CDR3 in DNA: TGCAGTGCAGCTACAGGGATGGCGAACACTGAAGCTTTCTTT.

This chain connects TRBV2 to TRBJ2-4, with TRBD2 matching 13 bases. Germline lookup yields CDR1 SNHLY and CDR2 FYNNEI. V lost 8 bases to trimming and J lost 7 bases; unmatched junction nucleotides: 8. The CDR3 is made up of 15 amino acids. The CDR3 coding sequence is TGTGCCAGCGGAAGCGAGGGACTAGCGGGGAACATTCAGTACTTC. Translated: CASGSEGLAGNIQYF.

This chain joins TRBV27 and TRBJ1-1; a possible D gene is TRBD1 (6 bases). V lost 5 bases and J lost 4, with 14 bases in between. The germline CDR1 and CDR2 sequences are MNHEY and SMNVEV (reference sequence). This CDR3 region has 14 residues. As DNA, the CDR3 is TGTGCCAGCAGTCTCGGGGGCATTGGCACTGAAGCTTTCTTT. Translation gives CASSLGGIGTEAFF.

Many counts were recorded for this clonotype. The chain is built from TRBV20-1 and TRBJ2-7, with 9 bases identical to TRBD2. CDR1 is DFQATT, CDR2 SNEGSKA, per germline (reference sequence). V lost 4 bases to trimming and J lost 3 bases; unmatched junction nucleotides: 7. The CDR3 has 14 amino acids. This CDR3 is CSATPSGRNYEQYF. For the CDR3, the DNA is TGCAGTGCTACCCCGAGCGGGAGGAACTACGAGCAGTACTTC.

The chain links TRBV29-1 to TRBJ2-1, with D possibly matching TRBD1 (5 bases). V dropped 5 bases and J dropped 1 base, with 9 bases sitting between them. This CDR3 region has 13 residues. Germline V gene sequence: CDR1 SQVTM, CDR2 ANQGSEA. The CDR3 spells CSVPGHSYNEQFF. The CDR3 coding sequence is TGCAGCGTTCCCGGACATTCCTACAATGAGCAGTTCTTC.

This clonotype appeared many times. The rearrangement links TRBV3-1 to TRBJ2-3, with TRBD2 as a possible D gene (5 bases). This CDR3 has 14 amino acids. CDR1 and CDR2 from the germline V gene are LGHDT and YNNKEL (reference sequence). The V gene lost 4 bases and the J gene lost 10 bases, with 18 bases spanning the gap. This CDR3 reads CASSPFTGSGAQYF. CDR3 bases: TGTGCCAGCAGCCCCTTTACGGGATCCGGTGCGCAGTATTTT.

This clonotype was counted only a few times. The chain combines TRBV12-5 with TRBJ2-5; tentatively, D is TRBD1 (5 bases). V was trimmed by 1 base and J by 1 base, leaving 10 bases between them. Germline V lookup: CDR1 LGHNT, CDR2 FRNRAP. The CDR3 length is 15 residues. CDR3 nucleotide sequence: TGTGCTAGTGGTTTGGGGACACACACCCAAGAGACCCAGTACTTC. Its protein product is CASGLGTHTQETQYF.

This clonotype was observed many times. V gene TRBV3-1 combines with J gene TRBJ2-7; TRBD2 agrees at 14 bases. Looked up from germline, CDR1 is LGHDT and CDR2 is YNNKEL (reference sequence). The CDR3 consists of 19 residues. The V and J ends lost 1 base and 3 bases, in that order; junction bases with no gene match: 11. The CDR3 DNA is TGTGCCAGCAGCCAAGGAAGACTGTCCGGGACTAGCGGGAGCTACGAGCAGTACTTC. Translation gives CASSQGRLSGTSGSYEQYF.

The genes are TRBV7-2 and TRBJ2-1; D might be TRBD2 (6 bases). Germline V CDR1 and CDR2: SGHTA, FQGNSA. Trimming cost V 1 base and J 4 bases, with 11 bases left between them. The CDR3 contains 15 residues. The chain's CDR3 is CASSLGPSVYNEQFF. CDR3 sequence (DNA): TGTGCCAGCAGCTTAGGACCTAGCGTTTACAATGAGCAGTTCTTC.

This sequence joins TRBV27 and TRBJ1-5; 7 bases are shared with TRBD1. CDR1 and CDR2 from the germline V gene are MNHEY and SMNVEV (reference sequence). This CDR3 has 14 residues. Trimming took 9 bases from V and 6 from J; bases not matched to a gene: 11. The CDR3 sequence: CASSRGGAGQPQHF. The CDR3 DNA sequence: TGTGCCAGTTCCCGAGGGGGCGCAGGTCAGCCCCAGCATTTT.

The CDR3 loop is CASTLSAQGGQYF. DNA of the CDR3: TGTGCCAGCACCCTAAGTGCCCAAGGGGGGCAGTACTTC. This chain connects TRBV28 to TRBJ2-7; TRBD1 is a possible D gene (6 bases). This CDR3 has 13 residues. V lost 7 bases to trimming and J lost 9 bases, with 19 bases between them. CDR1 and CDR2 (germline): MDHEN, SYDVKM.

This clonotype was observed a handful of times. The V call is TRBV10-3, the J call TRBJ2-5, with TRBD2 as a possible D gene (6 bases). The CDR3 is 15 residues long. V gave up 1 base and J gave up 5 bases, with 14 bases separating them. Germline V gene data show CDR1 as ENHRY and CDR2 as SYGVKD. CDR3 DNA: TGTGCCATCAGTGAGTACCCAGCGGAGGGGGAGACCCAGTACTTC. Amino acids: CAISEYPAEGETQYF.

This clonotype was recorded many times. The chain employs TRBV24-1 and TRBJ2-1; tentative D call: TRBD1 (6 bases). Per the germline V gene, CDR1 is KGHDR and CDR2 is SFDVKD. The CDR3 runs to 15 residues. Trimming took off 0 bases at V and 10 bases at J, with 15 bases between the two ends. The CDR3 reads CATSDLVTERGEQFF. CDR3 nucleotide sequence: TGTGCCACCAGTGATTTGGTGACGGAAAGGGGGGAGCAGTTCTTC.

There are many counts of this clonotype. The chain combines TRBV5-1 with TRBJ1-1, with D possibly being TRBD1 (6 bases). Trimming shortened V by 6 bases and J by 4 bases, and 19 bases separated the two germline ends. Germline V gives CDR1 SGHRS, CDR2 YFSETQ. CDR3 length: 15 residues. In DNA, the CDR3 is TGCGCCAGCACGAACCCCGAGGGGGTGAGCACTGAAGCTTTCTTT. Translation: CASTNPEGVSTEAFF.

This clonotype was seen a single time. The J gene is TRBJ2-3, the V gene TRBV10-3, with 10 bases that match TRBD2. V shed 0 bases and J 6 bases; nucleotides not matched to a gene: 9. Germline V gene data show CDR1 as ENHRY and CDR2 as SYGVKD. This CDR3 comprises 17 residues. CDR3 in amino acids: CAISESTSGQRPDTQYF. The CDR3 DNA sequence: TGTGCCATCAGTGAGTCGACTAGCGGGCAGAGGCCCGATACGCAGTATTTT.

The chain couples TRBV27 to TRBJ2-1; D unresolved. V lost 5 bases and J 0 bases, leaving 14 bases between the germline ends. The V gene's germline CDR1 is MNHEY and CDR2 SMNVEV (reference sequence). This CDR3 comprises 16 residues. The CDR3 DNA is TGTGCCAGCAGTGTACTACCATACAGCTCCTACAATGAGCAGTTCTTC. This sequence encodes CASSVLPYSSYNEQFF.

The chain combines TRBV28 with TRBJ2-5; TRBD2 matches at 7 bases. The trim removed 2 bases at V and 3 bases at J, leaving 6 bases unmatched. The length of the CDR3 is 15 residues. The germline gives CDR1 MDHEN, CDR2 SYDVKM. CDR3 loop: CASSLGGRAKETQYF. In nucleotides, the CDR3 is TGTGCCAGCAGTTTAGGGGGGAGGGCCAAAGAGACCCAGTACTTC.

This clonotype was detected only a few times. The chain uses TRBV28 and TRBJ2-5; TRBD2 aligns across 10 bases. Trimming removed 2 bases from V and 5 bases from J; junction bases left unmatched: 8. This CDR3 spans 16 amino acids. Germline V CDR1 and CDR2: MDHEN, SYDVKM. This chain's CDR3 is CASSLNLAGVLETQYF. The CDR3 DNA reads as TGTGCCAGCAGTTTAAATCTAGCGGGAGTCCTGGAGACCCAGTACTTC. Full variable domain (outside the CDR3, taken from reference TRBV28 and TRBJ2-5): DVKVTQSSRYLVKRTGEKVFLECVQDMDHENMFWYRQDPGLGLRLIYFSYDVKMKEKGDIPEGYSVSREKKERFSLILESASTNQTSMYLCASSLNLAGVLETQYFGPGTRLLVL.

This clonotype was seen more than once but under ten times. The gene calls are TRBV5-1 and TRBJ1-2; 9 positions agree with TRBD1. The trim removed 3 bases at V and 8 bases at J, leaving 8 bases unmatched. CDR3 size: 14 residues. Germline V gives CDR1 SGHRS, CDR2 YFSETQ. This CDR3 reads CASSSGTGTSGYTF. The CDR3 DNA is TGCGCCAGCAGCTCCGGGACAGGGACCAGCGGCTACACCTTC.

The chain is built from TRBV20-1 and TRBJ1-5; D remains ambiguous. The CDR3 extends over 13 amino acids. Germline assignment: CDR1 DFQATT and CDR2 SNEGSKA (reference sequence). V was trimmed by 2 bases and J by 3 bases, leaving 8 bases between them. CDR3 nucleotides: TGCAGTGCTAGACGGCAGGACAATCAGCCCCAGCATTTT. Protein: CSARRQDNQPQHF.

The chain is built from TRBV29-1 and TRBJ1-1, with D possibly matching TRBD1 (5 bases). The germline gives CDR1 SQVTM, CDR2 ANQGSEA. Trimming took 5 bases from V and 2 from J, leaving 15 bases between them. The CDR3 spans 14 residues. The CDR3 DNA follows: TGCAGCGTTCACCGGGGCGGGGTAAACACTGAAGCTTTCTTT. This encodes CSVHRGGVNTEAFF.